This T cell receptor beta chain was identified in a study of regulatory T cells in long-lasting Graves disease. Study-level results: In persistent patients, shared public clonotypes (around 2,500) outnumbered those in new patients (approximately 880).

This clonotype was found many times. Its antigen is undetermined. In building TCR beta libraries, iRepertoire HTBI primers were used together with Arm-PCR of CDR3 regions. TCRdb re-called the multiplex PCR reads through MiXCR, storing one row per CDR3 protein. This sample carries a few hundred thousand distinct CDR3 sequences, around a fifth of them seen once, and the ten largest clones take around 50%. The germline gives CDR1 SGHTA, CDR2 FQGNSA. The CDR3 covers 13 residues. Trimming pared 5 bases from V and 0 bases from J, leaving 8 bases between. Time point given: persistent/refractory GD, antithyroid drugs over 5 years with positive TRAb. RNA from PBMCs was the source of the TCR library. Diagnosis followed American Thyroid Association guidelines for Graves' disease.

V gene TRBV7-2 combines with J gene TRBJ2-7; D ambiguous. This sequence was found in a female donor with Graves disease. The sample in question was peripheral blood mononuclear cells (PBMCs), obtained when the disease was refractory, from a patient treated with antithyroid drugs. The DNA for the CDR3 is TGTGCCAGCAGCACCGGACCCTCCTACGAGCAGTACTTC. This sequence encodes CASSTGPSYEQYF.